These 20 T cell receptor beta chains were all obtained from the same sample, sequenced in a study of blood T cell repertoires in COVID-19. Method: immunoSEQ multiplex PCR; TCRdb's copy keeps in-frame clones and lacks some. The sample has roughly 70,000 clones; about 80% are singletons. The material sequenced was peripheral blood. These receptors all stem from a human donor in a cohort sampled during active COVID-19.

The CDR3 protein is CASSPTFGETQYF. CDR3 coding DNA: TGTGCCAGCTCACCGACTTTTGGAGAGACCCAGTACTTC. J is TRBJ2-5 and V is TRBV18; D is ambiguous. V was trimmed by 3 bases and J by 4 bases, leaving 9 bases between them. The CDR3 consists of 13 residues. In germline, CDR1 is KGHSH, CDR2 LQKENI.

The chain uses TRBV3-1 (or the pseudogene TRBV3-2) and TRBJ2-1; TRBD2 aligns across 14 bases. The CDR3 length is 14 residues. The V and J ends lost 8 bases and 8 bases, in that order; junction bases with no gene match: 5. CDR1 is LGHDT, CDR2 YNNKEL, per germline (reference sequence). CDR3 bases: TGTGCCAGCGCCGGGACTAGCGGGAGCTATGAGCAGTTCTTC. This gives the protein CASAGTSGSYEQFF.

In the case of this clone: One end of the junction varies from germline; a read error may be responsible. V is TRBV6-6 and J is TRBJ2-7; 10 bases match TRBD2. Germline assignment: CDR1 MNHNY and CDR2 SVGAGI (reference sequence). This CDR3 contains 12 residues. The CDR3, as DNA: TGTGCCAGCGGAACTAGCGGGGCTCGGGTTTCTTTC. It codes for CASGTSGARVSF.

V is TRBV7-8 and J is TRBJ2-7; TRBD2 matches 7 bases. Germline V lookup: CDR1 SGHVS, CDR2 FQNEAQ. The CDR3 length is 15 residues. V dropped 5 bases and J dropped 4; count of bases not matched to a gene: 11. The CDR3 sequence: CASSRRPSGNYEQYF. The DNA for the CDR3 is TGTGCCAGCAGCCGGAGGCCTAGCGGAAATTACGAGCAGTACTTC.

The chain uses TRBV9 and TRBJ2-5; possible D gene TRBD1, 6 bases. Per germline, CDR1 SGDLS and CDR2 YYNGEE. The CDR3 is made up of 15 amino acids. Trimming removed 3 bases from V and 3 bases from J, with 15 bases in between. The CDR3 nucleotides are TGTGCCAGCAGCGCCACCGGGACACCTAAAGAGACCCAGTACTTC. As protein: CASSATGTPKETQYF.

The V and J genes are TRBV4-1 and TRBJ1-3; D is perhaps TRBD1 (5 bases). The V end was cut by 1 base, the J end by 0 bases, with 10 bases between. Germline assignment: CDR1 MGHRA and CDR2 YSYEKL. The CDR3 length is 16 residues. The CDR3 sequence is CASSQVDSISGNTIYF. The CDR3 region has the DNA TGCGCCAGCAGCCAAGTTGACAGCATCTCTGGAAACACCATATATTTT.

The gene calls are TRBV11-1 and TRBJ1-2; possible D gene TRBD1, 6 bases. CDR1 and CDR2 (germline): SGHAT, FQDESV (reference sequence). The CDR3 is 15 residues long. V lost 3 bases, J lost 1 base, and 12 bases lay in between. The chain's CDR3 is CASSFLDSNNYGYTF. CDR3 nucleotide sequence: TGTGCCAGCAGCTTCTTGGACAGCAATAACTATGGCTACACCTTC.

In DNA, the CDR3 is TGTGCCAGCAGCCAAGGGGACAGGCCGGTTGGCGATGGCTACACCTTC. Protein product: CASSQGDRPVGDGYTF. V and J are TRBV3-1 (or the pseudogene TRBV3-2) and TRBJ1-2; 8 nucleotides match TRBD1. Germline loops: CDR1 LGHDT, CDR2 YNNKEL (reference sequence). V dropped 1 base and J dropped 6; count of bases not matched to a gene: 10. The CDR3 length is 16 residues.

This clone is a singleton in its sample. The chain combines TRBV11-2 with TRBJ1-1; D unclear. In germline, CDR1 is SGHAT, CDR2 FQNNGV. Trimming removed 1 base from V and 1 base from J, with 22 bases in between. The CDR3 is 19 residues long. The CDR3: CASSLVFELGRLTNTEAFF. CDR3 in DNA: TGTGCCAGCAGCTTAGTATTTGAGTTGGGCAGATTAACGAACACTGAAGCTTTCTTT.

The chain employs TRBV6-5 and TRBJ2-1, with a tentative D call TRBD2 (6 bases). Germline V gene sequence: CDR1 MNHEY, CDR2 SVGAGI. CDR3 length: 16 residues. V was clipped by 1 base and J by 0 bases, with 10 bases between them. The DNA of the CDR3 is TGTGCCAGCAGTTACTATGCGGGAAGCTCCTACAATGAGCAGTTCTTC. This translates into CASSYYAGSSYNEQFF.

This clone was detected a few times. The chain has TRBV14 and TRBJ1-2, with TRBD1 matching over 8 bases. The J segment lost 8 bases and the V segment lost 0 bases, leaving 14 bases of the junction unmatched. CDR3 length equals 17 residues. Looked up from germline, CDR1 is SGHDN and CDR2 is FVKESK. CDR3 DNA: TGTGCCAGCAGCCAAGAAGGGAATGACGACAGGGGATCCGGCTACACCTTC. Residues: CASSQEGNDDRGSGYTF.

This chain links TRBV11-2 with TRBJ1-1; D remains ambiguous. The V end lost 3 bases, the J end lost 4 bases, and 9 bases lay between the germline ends. CDR3 length: 13 residues. CDR1 and CDR2 (germline): SGHAT, FQNNGV. CDR3 protein: CASSFPGATEAFF. CDR3 in DNA: TGTGCCAGCAGCTTCCCGGGAGCCACTGAAGCTTTCTTT.

This rearrangement joins TRBV11-2 to TRBJ2-5; no clear D. This CDR3 is built from 12 residues. The germline gives CDR1 SGHAT, CDR2 FQNNGV. V lost 0 bases and J lost 8, with 7 bases in between. The CDR3 bases are TGTGCCAGCAGCTTAGATTCTGTCACCCAGTACTTC. Translation: CASSLDSVTQYF.

The chain is built from TRBV10-3 and TRBJ2-2; no firm D call. The CDR3 totals 14 residues. The germline V gene encodes CDR1 ENHRY and CDR2 SYGVKD. Deletions cut 3 bases from V and 2 bases from J, with 7 bases between. The CDR3 sequence is CAISEVGNTGELFF. As DNA, the CDR3 is TGTGCCATCAGTGAAGTTGGCAACACCGGGGAGCTGTTTTTT.

This clone was seen only once. The V and J genes are TRBV7-2 and TRBJ2-2, with 8 bases identical to TRBD1. The germline V gene encodes CDR1 SGHTA and CDR2 FQGNSA. Trimming removed 1 base from V and 6 bases from J; junction bases left unmatched: 10. This CDR3 spans 17 amino acids. The CDR3 here is CASSLGTGPGTAGELFF. The CDR3 nucleotides are TGTGCCAGCAGCTTAGGGACAGGGCCCGGTACAGCCGGGGAGCTGTTTTTT.

The genes are TRBV6-6 and TRBJ2-1, with 7 bases aligning to TRBD1. The germline gives CDR1 MNHNY, CDR2 SVGAGI (reference sequence). The CDR3 length is 15 residues. After removal of 6 bases from V and 0 bases from J, the junction contained 5 bases not matched to a gene. The CDR3 nucleotides are TGTGCCAGCAGCCGAGGGGGCGGCTCCTACAATGAGCAGTTCTTC. Encoded protein: CASSRGGGSYNEQFF.

This chain connects TRBV27 to TRBJ1-6, with TRBD1 as a possible D gene (6 bases). Trimming left V 6 bases short and J 10 bases short, with 16 bases between. Germline V gives CDR1 MNHEY, CDR2 SMNVEV (reference sequence). The CDR3 runs to 14 residues. In DNA, the CDR3 is TGTGCCAGCAGAAATACTGGGGGCGGGTCACCCCTCCACTTT. It translates to CASRNTGGGSPLHF.

Note on this clone: This sample includes further DNA sequences coding for the same CDR3. V usage is TRBV3-1 (or the pseudogene TRBV3-2) and J usage is TRBJ2-7, with 8 bases aligning to TRBD2. V shed 4 bases and J 2 bases; nucleotides not matched to a gene: 4. Germline V gene sequence: CDR1 LGHDT, CDR2 YNNKEL (reference sequence). This CDR3 spans 14 amino acids. CDR3: CASSLSGTTYEQYF. DNA for the CDR3: TGTGCCAGCAGCCTTAGCGGGACTACCTACGAGCAGTACTTC.

The chain is built from TRBV11-2 and TRBJ2-7, with a possible D match to TRBD1 (6 bases). The CDR3 consists of 15 residues. V was trimmed by 6 bases and J by 4 bases, leaving 19 bases between them. Per the germline V gene, CDR1 is SGHAT and CDR2 is FQNNGV. CDR3 DNA: TGTGCCAGCAGTGCACCGGGACAAGCCTATTACGAGCAGTACTTC. It is translated as CASSAPGQAYYEQYF.

The V call is TRBV5-4, the J call TRBJ2-3; maybe TRBD2 (5 bases). The CDR3 spans 13 residues. The V end lost 6 bases, the J end lost 1 base, and 9 bases lay between the germline ends. Germline values: CDR1 SGHNT, CDR2 YYREEE (reference sequence). CDR3 in amino acids: CASTGVGTDTQYF. CDR3 in DNA: TGTGCCAGCACCGGGGTTGGCACAGATACGCAGTATTTT.